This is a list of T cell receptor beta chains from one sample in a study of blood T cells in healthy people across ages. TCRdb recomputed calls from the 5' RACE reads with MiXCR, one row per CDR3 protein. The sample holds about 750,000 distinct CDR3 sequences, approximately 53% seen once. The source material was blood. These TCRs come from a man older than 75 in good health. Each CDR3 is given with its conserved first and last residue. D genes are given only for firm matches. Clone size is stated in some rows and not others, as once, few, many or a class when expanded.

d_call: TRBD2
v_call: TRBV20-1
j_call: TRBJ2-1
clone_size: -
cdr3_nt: TGCAGTGCTAGAGATGCCAAACTAGCGGGAGTAAGGAATGAGCAGTTCTTC
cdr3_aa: CSARDAKLAGVRNEQFF

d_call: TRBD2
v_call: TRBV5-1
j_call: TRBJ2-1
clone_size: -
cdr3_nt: TGCGCCAGCAGCTTGAGTGGTAGCGGGAAAAATGAGCAGTTCTTC
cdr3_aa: CASSLSGSGKNEQFF

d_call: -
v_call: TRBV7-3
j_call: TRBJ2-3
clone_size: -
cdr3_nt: TGTGCCAGCAGCCCTACTGGGTACACAGATATGCAGTATTTT
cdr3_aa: CASSPTGYTDMQYF

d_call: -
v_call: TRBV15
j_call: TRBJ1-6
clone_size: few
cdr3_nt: TGTGCCACCAGCCCCCGGGGGGGAAATTCACCCCTCCACTTT
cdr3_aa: CATSPRGGNSPLHF

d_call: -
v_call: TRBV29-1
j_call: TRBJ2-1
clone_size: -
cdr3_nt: TGCAGCGTTTCGACCGGGGGAGTAGGTATGAATGAGCAGTTCTTC
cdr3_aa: CSVSTGGVGMNEQFF

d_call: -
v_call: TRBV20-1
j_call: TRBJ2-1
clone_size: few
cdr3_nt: TGCAGTGCTAGAGATCCCGCCAGGGTGGATGAGCAGTTCTTC
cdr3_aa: CSARDPARVDEQFF

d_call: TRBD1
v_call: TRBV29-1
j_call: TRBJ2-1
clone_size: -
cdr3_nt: TGCAGCGTTGAAGGGATGGACAGGGGGCGATACAATGAGCAGTTCTTC
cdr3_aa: CSVEGMDRGRYNEQFF

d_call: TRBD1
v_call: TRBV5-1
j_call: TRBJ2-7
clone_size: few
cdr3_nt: TGCGCCAGCACCACCGGGACAGGGATAGAGCAGTACTTC
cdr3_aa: CASTTGTGIEQYF

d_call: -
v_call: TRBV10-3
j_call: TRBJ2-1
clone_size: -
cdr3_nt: TGTGCCATCAGCTCCCCCGGAGGAGTGGCGGATGAGCAGTTCTTC
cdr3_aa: CAISSPGGVADEQFF

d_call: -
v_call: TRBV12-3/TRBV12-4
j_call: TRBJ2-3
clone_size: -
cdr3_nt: TGTGCCAGCAGTTTAGCGTCCTCAGATACGCAGTATTTT
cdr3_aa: CASSLASSDTQYF

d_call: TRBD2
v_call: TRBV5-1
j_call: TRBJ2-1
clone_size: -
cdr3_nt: TGCGCCAGCAGCCGCGCCATACTAGCGGTCAATGAGCAGTTCTTC
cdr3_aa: CASSRAILAVNEQFF

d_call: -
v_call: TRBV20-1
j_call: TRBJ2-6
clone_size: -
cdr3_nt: TGCAGTGCCGAAGTCGGTTCTGGGGCCAACGTCCTGACTTTC
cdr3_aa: CSAEVGSGANVLTF

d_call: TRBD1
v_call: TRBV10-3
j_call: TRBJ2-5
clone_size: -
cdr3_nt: TGTGCCGTCAGGCTCGGACAGGGACTGGAGGAGACCCAGTACTTC
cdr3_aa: CAVRLGQGLEETQYF

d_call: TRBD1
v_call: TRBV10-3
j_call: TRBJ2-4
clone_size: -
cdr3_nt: TGTGCCATCAGTGAGGTCGACAGGGGGCAGGTTGGCAAAAACATTCAGTACTTC
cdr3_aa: CAISEVDRGQVGKNIQYF

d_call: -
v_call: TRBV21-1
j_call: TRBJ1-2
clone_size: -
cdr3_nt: TGTGCCACCAGGGGGGGTACCTATGGCTACACCTTC
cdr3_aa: CATRGGTYGYTF

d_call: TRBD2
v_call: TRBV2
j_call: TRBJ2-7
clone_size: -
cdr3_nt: TGTGCCAGCCTGGGACTAGCGGGGAGCTCCTACGAGCAGTACTTC
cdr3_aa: CASLGLAGSSYEQYF

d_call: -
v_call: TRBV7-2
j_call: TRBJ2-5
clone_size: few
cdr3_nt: TGTGCCAGCAGCTTAGCGGCCCATCGGGAGACCCAGTACTTC
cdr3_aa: CASSLAAHRETQYF

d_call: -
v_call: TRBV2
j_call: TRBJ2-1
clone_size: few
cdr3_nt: TGTGCCAGCAGTGATGGCAGGGGCCATGAGCAGTTCTTC
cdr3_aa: CASSDGRGHEQFF

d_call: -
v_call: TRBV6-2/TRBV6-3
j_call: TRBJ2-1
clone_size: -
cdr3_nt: TGTGCCAGCAGTCACTCACCCGGGCTGCAGTTCTTC
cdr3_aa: CASSHSPGLQFF

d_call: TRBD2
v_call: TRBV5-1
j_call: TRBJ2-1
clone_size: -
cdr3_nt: TGCGCCAGCAGCCCTGCGGGAGCGAGCTCCTACAATGAGCAGTTCTTC
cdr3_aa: CASSPAGASSYNEQFF

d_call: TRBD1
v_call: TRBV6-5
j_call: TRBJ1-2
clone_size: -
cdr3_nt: TGTGCCAGCAGTTACGGTGGCAGGGGGGACTATGGCTACACCTTC
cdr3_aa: CASSYGGRGDYGYTF

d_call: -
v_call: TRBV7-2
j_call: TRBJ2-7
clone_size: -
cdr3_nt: TGTGCCAGCAGCTTACGGTCCCAAAACGAGCAGTACTTC
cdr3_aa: CASSLRSQNEQYF

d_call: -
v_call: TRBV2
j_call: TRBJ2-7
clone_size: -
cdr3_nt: TGTGCCAGCGCCAGCTCCCCCTACGAGCAGTACTTC
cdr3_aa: CASASSPYEQYF

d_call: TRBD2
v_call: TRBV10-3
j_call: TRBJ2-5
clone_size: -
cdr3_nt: TGTGCCACCAACCGACTAGCCCGAGAGACCCAGTACTTC
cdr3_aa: CATNRLARETQYF

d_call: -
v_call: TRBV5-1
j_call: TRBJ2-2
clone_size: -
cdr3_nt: TGCGCCAGCAGCCAGGGGTCCACCGGGGAGCTGTTTTTT
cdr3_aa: CASSQGSTGELFF

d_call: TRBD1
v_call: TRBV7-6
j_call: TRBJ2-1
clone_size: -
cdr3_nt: TGTGCCAGCAGCTCTTACCGGGACAGAACCTACAATGAGCAGTTCTTC
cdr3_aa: CASSSYRDRTYNEQFF

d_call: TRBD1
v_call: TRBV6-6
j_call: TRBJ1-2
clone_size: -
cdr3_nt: TGTGCCAGCAGACCCGACAGGGATGGCTACACCTTC
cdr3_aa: CASRPDRDGYTF

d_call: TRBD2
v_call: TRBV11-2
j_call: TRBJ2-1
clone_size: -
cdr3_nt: TGTGCCAGCAGCTTAGGTGGGGGGGGATCCTACAATGAGCAGTTCTTC
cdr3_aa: CASSLGGGGSYNEQFF

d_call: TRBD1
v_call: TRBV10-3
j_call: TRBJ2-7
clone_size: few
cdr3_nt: TGTGCCATCAGTGGGGGACAGGGGGTTGCCTTACAGGACGAGCAGTACTTC
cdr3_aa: CAISGGQGVALQDEQYF

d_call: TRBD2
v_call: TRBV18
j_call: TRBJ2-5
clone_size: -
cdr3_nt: TGTGCCAGCTCACCACTAGCGGGAGTTGACCAAGAGACCCAGTACTTC
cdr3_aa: CASSPLAGVDQETQYF

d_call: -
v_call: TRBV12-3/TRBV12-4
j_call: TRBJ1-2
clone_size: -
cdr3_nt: TGTGCCAGCAGTTTAGTGGGCAGCGCGTCGGGCTACACCTTC
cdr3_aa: CASSLVGSASGYTF

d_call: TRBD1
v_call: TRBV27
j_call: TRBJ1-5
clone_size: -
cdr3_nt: TGTGCCAGCAGTTCAGGGACAGGGGGCGGCGGCAATCAGCCCCAGCATTTT
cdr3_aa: CASSSGTGGGGNQPQHF

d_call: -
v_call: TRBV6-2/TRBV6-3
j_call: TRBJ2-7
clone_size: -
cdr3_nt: TGTGCCAGCAGTTACTCGATGGTGGGCAGTACCTACGAGCAGTACTTC
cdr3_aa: CASSYSMVGSTYEQYF

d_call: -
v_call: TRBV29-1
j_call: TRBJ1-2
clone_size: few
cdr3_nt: TGCAGCGCTAGGACGCTAGGCGATGGCTACACCTTC
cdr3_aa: CSARTLGDGYTF

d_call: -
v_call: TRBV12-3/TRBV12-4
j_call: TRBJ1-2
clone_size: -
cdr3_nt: TGTGCCAGCAGTTTAGGGGGGGGCGCGAGTGGCTACACCTTC
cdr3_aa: CASSLGGGASGYTF

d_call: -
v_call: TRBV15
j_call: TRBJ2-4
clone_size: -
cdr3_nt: TGTGCCACCAGCAGAGGAAAAGACACCAAAAACATTCAGTACTTC
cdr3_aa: CATSRGKDTKNIQYF

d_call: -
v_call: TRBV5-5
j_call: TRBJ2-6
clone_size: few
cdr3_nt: TGTGCCAGCAGCCCCCGCGCGGCATCCAAAAGGGCCTCTGGGGCCAACGTCCTGACTTTC
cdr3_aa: CASSPRAASKRASGANVLTF

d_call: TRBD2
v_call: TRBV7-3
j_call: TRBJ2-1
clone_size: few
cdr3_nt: TGTGCCAGCAGCCTCGGACTAGCGGGAGGGGGGGATGAGCAGTTCTTC
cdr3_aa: CASSLGLAGGGDEQFF

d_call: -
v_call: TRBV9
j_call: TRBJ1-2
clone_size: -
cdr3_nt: TGTGCCAGCAGCGTAGTTTTTGGGTTTGGCTACACCTTC
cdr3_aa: CASSVVFGFGYTF

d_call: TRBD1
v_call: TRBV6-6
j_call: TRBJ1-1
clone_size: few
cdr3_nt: TGTGCCAGCGTTCTACAGGGGGGCACTGAAGCTTTCTTT
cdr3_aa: CASVLQGGTEAFF

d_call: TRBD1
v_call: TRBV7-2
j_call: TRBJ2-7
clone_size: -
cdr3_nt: TGTGCCAGCAGTCCTACAGGGGACCCCTCCTACGAGCAGTACTTC
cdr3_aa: CASSPTGDPSYEQYF

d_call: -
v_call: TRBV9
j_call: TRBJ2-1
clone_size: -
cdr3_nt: TGTGCCAGCAGCGTAGAGAGCCCTAGGGAGCAGTTCTTC
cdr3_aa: CASSVESPREQFF

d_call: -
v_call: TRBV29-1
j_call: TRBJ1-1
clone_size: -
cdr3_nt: TGCAGCGTTGCAGTCGGGGGTGACACTGAAGCTTTCTTT
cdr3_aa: CSVAVGGDTEAFF

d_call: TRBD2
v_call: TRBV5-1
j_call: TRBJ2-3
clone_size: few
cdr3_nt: TGCGCCAGCAGCCTCCGGACTAGCGGGCCCGGCAGTGATACGCAGTATTTT
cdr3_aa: CASSLRTSGPGSDTQYF

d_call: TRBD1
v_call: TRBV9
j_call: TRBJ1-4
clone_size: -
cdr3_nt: TGTGCCAGCAGCCCCCGGACAGGGTCACTGTTTTTT
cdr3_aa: CASSPRTGSLFF

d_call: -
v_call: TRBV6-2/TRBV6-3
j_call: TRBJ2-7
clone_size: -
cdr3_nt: TGTGCCAGCAGTTCTCGGGTTTCTACCTCCTACGAGCAGTACTTC
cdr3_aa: CASSSRVSTSYEQYF

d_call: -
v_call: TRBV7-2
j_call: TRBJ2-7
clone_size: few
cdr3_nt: TGTGCCAGCAGTATACAGGTCTCCTACGAGCAGTACTTC
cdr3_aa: CASSIQVSYEQYF

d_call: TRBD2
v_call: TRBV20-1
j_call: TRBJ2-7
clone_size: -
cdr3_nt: TGCAGTGCTAGAGACCCTTTTAGCGGGAGCTACTACGAGCAGTACTTC
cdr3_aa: CSARDPFSGSYYEQYF